Listed below are T cell receptor beta chains from one sample, sequenced in a study of OX40 agonist ivuxolimab in advanced cancers. Some clones are missing from TCRdb's copy, which holds only in-frame ones; the method was immunoSEQ multiplex PCR. The table shows more than 55,000 clones, with 87% occurring only once. The sample in question was CD4+ or CD8+ T cells sorted from blood, obtained in a trial of the OX40 agonist ivuxolimab. These receptors all come from an adult with an advanced solid tumor such as melanoma, head and neck, liver or kidney cancer. CDR3s include the opening cysteine and the closing phenylalanine or tryptophan. The order of the fields is CDR3 DNA, CDR3 protein, D gene, V gene, J gene, clone size. A D gene is named only where the DNA matches it firmly. Where a row states a size, it is once, few, many or the class of an expanded clone; other rows omit it.

CDR3 DNA: TGTGCCAGTAGTCCCCCCGGCCTAGTCGAGCAGTACTTC
CDR3 protein: CASSPPGLVEQYF
D gene: NA
V gene: TRBV19
J gene: TRBJ2-7
clone size: NA

CDR3 DNA: TGTGCCATCAGTGAGGGGGGAGGCGGCTACACCTTC
CDR3 protein: CAISEGGGGYTF
D gene: NA
V gene: TRBV10-3
J gene: TRBJ1-2
clone size: once

CDR3 DNA: TGTGCCAGCAGGGGACTCTTCCTCGCGTCCGAGCAGTACTTC
CDR3 protein: CASRGLFLASEQYF
D gene: NA
V gene: TRBV6-5
J gene: TRBJ2-7
clone size: few

CDR3 DNA: TGTGCCTGGGGACTAGCGGGAGGGATAAATACGCAGTATTTT
CDR3 protein: CAWGLAGGINTQYF
D gene: TRBD2
V gene: TRBV30
J gene: TRBJ2-3
clone size: NA

CDR3 DNA: TGCGCCAGCAAGTCCCGAGACACCTACGAGCAGTACTTC
CDR3 protein: CASKSRDTYEQYF
D gene: NA
V gene: TRBV5-1
J gene: TRBJ2-7
clone size: NA

CDR3 DNA: TGCGCCAGCAGCGACAGCGTGGGGCAGACTTTCTTT
CDR3 protein: CASSDSVGQTFF
D gene: NA
V gene: TRBV10-1
J gene: TRBJ1-1
clone size: NA

CDR3 DNA: TGTGCCACCAGCAGAGGGGCGGGCGGTACCTACGGGCAGTTCTTC
CDR3 protein: CATSRGAGGTYGQFF
D gene: NA
V gene: TRBV15
J gene: TRBJ2-1
clone size: NA

CDR3 DNA: TGTGCCAGCAGCTTCCTACCGGGACTAGCGGGAGGGGAGGGAGCCTTGGGTACGCAGTATTTT
CDR3 protein: CASSFLPGLAGGEGALGTQYF
D gene: TRBD2
V gene: TRBV7-3
J gene: TRBJ2-3
clone size: NA

CDR3 DNA: TGTGCCAGCAGAGACCGGGACAGGGTGACCGGGGAGCTGTTTTTT
CDR3 protein: CASRDRDRVTGELFF
D gene: TRBD1
V gene: TRBV2
J gene: TRBJ2-2
clone size: NA

CDR3 DNA: TGTGCCAGCAGTGAACAGGTGGTTAACACTGAAGCTTTCTTT
CDR3 protein: CASSEQVVNTEAFF
D gene: NA
V gene: TRBV2
J gene: TRBJ1-1
clone size: NA

CDR3 DNA: TGCAGCGTTGAAGAGGTGGCTAATGAGCAGTTCTTC
CDR3 protein: CSVEEVANEQFF
D gene: NA
V gene: TRBV29-1
J gene: TRBJ2-1
clone size: once

CDR3 DNA: TGTGCCAGCAGCCAAGACAGGGGTCCACCCTATGGCTACACCTTC
CDR3 protein: CASSQDRGPPYGYTF
D gene: TRBD1
V gene: TRBV11-3
J gene: TRBJ1-2
clone size: NA

CDR3 DNA: TGTGCCAGTAGGAAACAGACAGGGGGGAACACTGAAGCTTTCTTT
CDR3 protein: CASRKQTGGNTEAFF
D gene: TRBD1
V gene: TRBV19
J gene: TRBJ1-1
clone size: NA

CDR3 DNA: TGTGCCAGTCACCCATTGGGGGTCAGTGGCTACACCTTC
CDR3 protein: CASHPLGVSGYTF
D gene: NA
V gene: TRBV19
J gene: TRBJ1-2
clone size: NA

CDR3 DNA: TGCGCCAGCAGCTTGGCGGGGAAGGGCACTGAAGCTTTCTTT
CDR3 protein: CASSLAGKGTEAFF
D gene: NA
V gene: TRBV5-1
J gene: TRBJ1-1
clone size: NA

CDR3 DNA: TGTGCCAGCAGCCCCTCCGGGACAGGGGTTACTGAAGCTTTCTTT
CDR3 protein: CASSPSGTGVTEAFF
D gene: TRBD1
V gene: TRBV16
J gene: TRBJ1-1
clone size: NA

CDR3 DNA: TGTGCCAGTAGTATAGTTCTTCGAGACAGGGTCAATCAGCCCCAGCATTTT
CDR3 protein: CASSIVLRDRVNQPQHF
D gene: TRBD1
V gene: TRBV19
J gene: TRBJ1-5
clone size: NA

CDR3 DNA: TGTGCCAGCAGTTCCGGGGACAGGCTGTCGGGCTACACCTTC
CDR3 protein: CASSSGDRLSGYTF
D gene: TRBD1
V gene: TRBV28
J gene: TRBJ1-2
clone size: NA

CDR3 DNA: TGCGCCAGCAGCTTGGCTAGCGGGAGCTCCTACAATGAGCAGTTCTTC
CDR3 protein: CASSLASGSSYNEQFF
D gene: TRBD2
V gene: TRBV5-1
J gene: TRBJ2-1
clone size: NA

CDR3 DNA: TGTGCCAGCAGTTTAATACGGGGGTGGAATTCACCCCTCCACTTT
CDR3 protein: CASSLIRGWNSPLHF
D gene: NA
V gene: TRBV27
J gene: TRBJ1-6
clone size: NA

CDR3 DNA: TGCGCCAGCAGCTTGGCCCAGGGGAGCACCGGGGAGCTGTTTTTT
CDR3 protein: CASSLAQGSTGELFF
D gene: NA
V gene: TRBV5-1
J gene: TRBJ2-2
clone size: once

CDR3 DNA: TGTGCCAGCAGACCCGGGACTAGCGCCACCTACGAGCAGTACTTC
CDR3 protein: CASRPGTSATYEQYF
D gene: TRBD2
V gene: TRBV2
J gene: TRBJ2-7
clone size: NA

CDR3 DNA: TGCGCCAGCAGCTTAGAGCGGCCAGTGGGCGGGGAGCTGTTTTTT
CDR3 protein: CASSLERPVGGELFF
D gene: NA
V gene: TRBV5-1
J gene: TRBJ2-2
clone size: NA

CDR3 DNA: TGTGCCAGCAAGTCTTCCACGAACACTGAAGCTTTCTTT
CDR3 protein: CASKSSTNTEAFF
D gene: NA
V gene: TRBV6-6
J gene: TRBJ1-1
clone size: once

CDR3 DNA: TGCGCCAGCAGCTTGGGTAGCTCGTACGAGCAGTACTTC
CDR3 protein: CASSLGSSYEQYF
D gene: NA
V gene: TRBV5-1
J gene: TRBJ2-7
clone size: NA

CDR3 DNA: TGTGCCAGCAGCCCGGACAGGGGAATTAACACTGAAGCTTTCTTT
CDR3 protein: CASSPDRGINTEAFF
D gene: TRBD1
V gene: TRBV7-9
J gene: TRBJ1-1
clone size: NA

CDR3 DNA: TGCAGCGCACAGAGGGACAACTATGGCTACACCTTC
CDR3 protein: CSAQRDNYGYTF
D gene: NA
V gene: TRBV29-1
J gene: TRBJ1-2
clone size: NA

CDR3 DNA: TGCGCCAGCGGCGGAAACGGCGGGGTCCAAGAGACCCAGTACTTC
CDR3 protein: CASGGNGGVQETQYF
D gene: NA
V gene: TRBV5-1
J gene: TRBJ2-5
clone size: NA

CDR3 DNA: TGTGCTAGCAGCTTAGGAGTCCAGGGCCGGGAGACCCAGTACTTC
CDR3 protein: CASSLGVQGRETQYF
D gene: NA
V gene: TRBV7-7
J gene: TRBJ2-5
clone size: NA

CDR3 DNA: TGTGCCAGCAGCTTAGCGAGGACAGGGGGTACAGATACGCAGTATTTT
CDR3 protein: CASSLARTGGTDTQYF
D gene: TRBD1
V gene: TRBV7-9
J gene: TRBJ2-3
clone size: NA

CDR3 DNA: TGCGCCAGCAGCTTGGACGGGGATCGGAGTCAGCCCCAGCATTTT
CDR3 protein: CASSLDGDRSQPQHF
D gene: NA
V gene: TRBV5-1
J gene: TRBJ1-5
clone size: NA

CDR3 DNA: TGTGCCAGCTCACCGTTAGCGGGAGGGCCGACAGATACGCAGTATTTT
CDR3 protein: CASSPLAGGPTDTQYF
D gene: TRBD2
V gene: TRBV18
J gene: TRBJ2-3
clone size: NA

CDR3 DNA: TGTGCCAGCAGCACCGGACTAGCGGGAGAAACAGATACGCAGTATTTT
CDR3 protein: CASSTGLAGETDTQYF
D gene: TRBD2
V gene: TRBV5-4
J gene: TRBJ2-3
clone size: NA

CDR3 DNA: TGTGCCAGCAGTGAATTGCAGGGTGGGTACAATGAGCAGTTCTTC
CDR3 protein: CASSELQGGYNEQFF
D gene: NA
V gene: TRBV25-1
J gene: TRBJ2-1
clone size: NA

CDR3 DNA: TGTGCCAGCAGCCAAGGGGGACAGGGGGCGCATACGCAGTATTTT
CDR3 protein: CASSQGGQGAHTQYF
D gene: TRBD1
V gene: TRBV7-9
J gene: TRBJ2-3
clone size: NA